The following is a T cell receptor beta chain sequence with its context. Mismatch with germline at one junction end may stem from a read error. RNA transcripts yielded amplified TCR beta CDR3 regions. HTBI primers were the set used in a first-round RT-PCR of the TCR CDR3. TCRdb re-derived calls from the multiplex PCR reads in MiXCR, one entry per CDR3 protein. The data hold about 340,000 distinct CDR3 sequences, with around a sixth observed a single time. The entry originates in a study of T cells in Graves' hyperthyroidism and ophthalmopathy. The CDR3 totals 17 residues. Germline assignment: CDR1 SGHRS and CDR2 YFSETQ.

The specimen was blood. The sequence came from a woman between 45 and 60 years old with Graves' hyperthyroidism. This chain links TRBV5-1 with TRBJ2-3; D is perhaps TRBD2 (6 bases). The CDR3, as DNA: TGTGCCAGCAGCTCGGGACTGCCATACTCTGACACAGATACGCAGTATTTT. Its translation is CASSSGLPYSDTDTQYF.